The source of this TCR beta chain is a study of blood T cell repertoires in COVID-19 (dated by TCRdb to between 2020 and 2021). In the study overall: Collaborator samples came from the United States, Italy and Spain and covered acute and convalescent phases of COVID-19. The repertoires were released in a freely available public database meant as a resource for research on the immune response to SARS-CoV-2. The material from the prospective study consisted of cDNA or gDNA derived from T cells, B-cell-depleted T cells, or PBMCs. HLA class I and class II types, where available, came from metadata supplied by the sample provider rather than from assay-based typing. Sample metadata almost always included a de-identified subject ID, COVID-19 status, age in years and sex. Samples were obtained from the ongoing ImmuneRACE study (first 160 participants) and from roughly 1,300 subjects provided by 6 global collaborators. Deeply sampled blood TCRbeta repertoires from subjects exposed to, actively infected with, or recovered from COVID-19 were included in the dataset.

V is shortened by 0 bases, J by 7 bases, and the region joining them spans 16 bases. The CDR3 runs 16 residues from the cysteine to the phenylalanine. The CDR3 DNA has 48 bases and is translated from base 1. CDR1 and CDR2 are drawn from the germline V gene: SGHRS, YFSETQ. This clone was found once. Its recognized antigen is unknown. No quality values exist for individual bases; no much larger clone is one base distant. Each collaborating institution followed its own protocols to collect whole blood in K2EDTA tubes. For TCRbeta analysis, collaborators shipped samples as frozen whole blood, isolated PBMCs, or DNA extracted from either of those sample types. Overall study outcomes, separate from this receptor: The quantity of clinical and demographic metadata differed by source and by participant and was supplied without curation.

TCRbeta CDR3 regions were amplified from genomic DNA by means of the immunoSEQ Assay, a bias-controlled multiplex PCR. On the authors' methods: The number of nucleated cells in each sample was estimated from the amplification of reference gene primers within the assay. To quantify the absolute abundance of each unique TCRbeta CDR3 rearrangement, sequence reads were collapsed and filtered. For each sample, productive Simpson clonality was calculated by taking the square root of Simpson's diversity index across productive rearrangements. TCRdb carries this immuneACCESS record with in-frame sequences only. Its versions omit some clonotypes, under half of them owing to an unresolved V gene in the studies checked, with the rest unexplained. The V and J calls and the clone size are those of that table, but D and trimming were determined from the DNA. The sample data list about 12,000 clones, and about 88% of these were observed just once. The ten largest make up 29% of the sample.

The rearranged segments are TRBV5-1 and TRBJ1-4, with the D segment identity uncertain. Sequencing was carried out using peripheral blood. This TCR came from a human donor in a cohort sampled during active COVID-19. Here is the DNA: TGCGCCAGCAGCTTGGGAATAGAAGCGGATAGTGAAAAACTGTTTTTT. Its coded protein is CASSLGIEADSEKLFF. Joined to the reference TRBV5-1 and TRBJ1-4 proteins, this CDR3 gives the full variable domain: KAGVTQTPRYLIKTRGQQVTLSCSPISGHRSVSWYQQTPGQGLQFLFEYFSETQRNKGNFPGRFSGRQFSNSRSEMNVSTLELGDSALYLCASSLGIEADSEKLFFGSGTQLSVL.